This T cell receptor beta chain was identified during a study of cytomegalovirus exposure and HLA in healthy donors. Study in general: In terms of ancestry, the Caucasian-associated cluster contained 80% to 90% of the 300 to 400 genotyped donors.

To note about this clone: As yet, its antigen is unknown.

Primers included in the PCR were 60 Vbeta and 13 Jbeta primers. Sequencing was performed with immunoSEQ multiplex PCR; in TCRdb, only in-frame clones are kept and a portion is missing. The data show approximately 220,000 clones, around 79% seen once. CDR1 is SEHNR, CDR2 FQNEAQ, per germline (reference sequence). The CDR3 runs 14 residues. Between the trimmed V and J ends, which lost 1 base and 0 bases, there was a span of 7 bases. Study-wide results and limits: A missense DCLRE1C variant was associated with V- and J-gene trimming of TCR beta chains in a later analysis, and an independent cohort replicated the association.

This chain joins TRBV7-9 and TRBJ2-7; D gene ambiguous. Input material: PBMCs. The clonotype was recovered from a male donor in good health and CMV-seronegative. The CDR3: CASSLERGSYEQYF. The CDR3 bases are TGTGCCAGCAGCTTAGAGAGAGGCTCCTACGAGCAGTACTTC.